Shown below are 30 T cell receptor beta chains from a single sample sequenced in a study of T cell responses to AZD1222 COVID-19 vaccine. The data were produced by immunoSEQ multiplex PCR, yet TCRdb's version contains in-frame clones alone and is incomplete. The repertoire holds 100,000 to 150,000 clones, less than 95% seen once, with 4% to 5.5% in the top ten. Sequencing was performed on peripheral blood, taken on day 0 of MenACWY control vaccination. All receptors derive from an adult in good health.

The rearrangement uses TRBV7-2 and TRBJ2-3; 14 bases are a match to TRBD2. Trimming took 4 bases from V and 7 from J; bases not matched to a gene: 7. Germline CDR1 and CDR2: SGHTA and FQGNSA. The CDR3 has 16 residues. CDR3 in amino acids: CASSSRLAGGRNTQYF. In DNA form, the CDR3 reads TGTGCCAGCAGCTCCCGACTAGCGGGGGGGCGGAATACGCAGTATTTT.

The chain is built from TRBV18 and TRBJ1-3; tentative D call: TRBD1 (5 bases). Trimming took off 4 bases at V and 2 bases at J, with 15 bases between the two ends. Germline CDR1 reads KGHSH; CDR2 reads LQKENI. The CDR3 has 16 residues. Here the CDR3 reads CASSRMTETTGNTIYF. The CDR3 DNA is TGTGCCAGCTCACGTATGACAGAGACTACTGGAAACACCATATATTTT.

The rearrangement uses TRBV2 and TRBJ2-7; 8 bases match TRBD1. V gave up 10 bases and J gave up 0 bases; unmatched junction bases: 8. The CDR3 loop spans 14 amino acids. Per the germline V gene, CDR1 is SNHLY and CDR2 is FYNNEI. The CDR3 sequence is CATAGGRSSYEQYF. The CDR3 DNA sequence: TGTGCCACCGCAGGGGGCCGGAGCTCCTACGAGCAGTACTTC. Full variable domain (rest looked up from reference TRBV2 and TRBJ2-7): EPEVTQTPSHQVTQMGQEVILRCVPISNHLYFYWYRQILGQKVEFLVSFYNNEISEKSEIFDDQFSVERPDGSNFTLKIRSTKLEDSAMYFCATAGGRSSYEQYFGPGTRLTVT.

The genes are TRBV12-3 or TRBV12-4 and TRBJ1-2, with no clear D. V was trimmed by 0 bases and J by 4 bases, leaving 6 bases between them. This CDR3 has 13 residues. The CDR3: CASSLAGSYGYTF. Written as DNA, the CDR3 is TGTGCCAGCAGTTTAGCTGGGTCCTATGGCTACACCTTC.

The gene calls are TRBV3-1 (or the pseudogene TRBV3-2) and TRBJ2-5; 8 bases line up with TRBD1. The length of the CDR3 is 14 residues. CDR1 LGHDT and CDR2 YNNKEL come from the germline V gene (reference sequence). V lost 4 bases and J lost 3; bases outside the gene matches: 4. CDR3 loop: CASSRMTGEETQYF. The CDR3 DNA reads as TGTGCCAGCAGCCGAATGACAGGGGAAGAGACCCAGTACTTC.

This chain joins TRBV7-6 and TRBJ2-7; tentative D call: TRBD1 (6 bases). V was cut by 4 bases and J by 4 bases, with 8 bases left in between. CDR1 and CDR2 from the germline V gene are SGHVS and FNYEAQ. The CDR3 loop spans 12 amino acids. The CDR3 DNA follows: TGTGCCAGCAGCTCTAGGGGGTACGAGCAGTACTTC. Residues: CASSSRGYEQYF.

The genes are TRBV29-1 and TRBJ1-1; unclear D gene. Deletions cut 5 bases from V and 4 bases from J, with 11 bases between. CDR3 length equals 12 residues. Germline lookup yields CDR1 SQVTM and CDR2 ANQGSEA. The CDR3 region is CSVWAWSTEAFF. The CDR3 coding sequence is TGCAGCGTTTGGGCCTGGAGCACTGAAGCTTTCTTT.

CDR3 nucleotide sequence: TGTGCCAGCAGCATCGCTAGCGGGGGATCTCCCTACAATGAGCAGTTCTTC. Amino acids: CASSIASGGSPYNEQFF. The chain has TRBV7-2 and TRBJ2-1; 10 bases fit TRBD2. CDR1 and CDR2 from the germline V gene are SGHTA and FQGNSA. Germline trimming cut 5 bases from V and 2 bases from J; bases unmatched to any gene: 9. CDR3 length: 17 residues.

The V gene is TRBV25-1, the J gene TRBJ2-1; 7 bases are shared with TRBD1. CDR1 and CDR2 (germline): MGHDK, SYGVNS. CDR3 length: 12 amino acids. V trimming: 6 bases; J trimming: 8 bases; junction bases outside the gene matches: 4. The CDR3 region has the DNA TGTGCCAGCAGACAGGGGTTACATGAGCAGTTCTTC. It yields the protein CASRQGLHEQFF. Drawing the rest from reference TRBV25-1 and TRBJ2-1, the complete variable domain is EADIYQTPRYLVIGTGKKITLECSQTMGHDKMYWYQQDPGMELHLIHYSYGVNSTEKGDLSSESTVSRIRTEHFPLTLESARPSHTSQYLCASRQGLHEQFFGPGTRLTVL.

In DNA form, the CDR3 reads TGCAGTCGGACTAGCGGGAACGAGCAGTACTTC. Amino acid sequence: CSRTSGNEQYF. The chain is built from TRBV20-1 and TRBJ2-7, with 12 nucleotides matching TRBD2. CDR1 DFQATT and CDR2 SNEGSKA come from the germline V gene (reference sequence). CDR3 length equals 11 residues. The ends lost 8 bases at V and 5 bases at J; junction bases unmatched: 1.

V usage is TRBV7-2 and J usage is TRBJ1-2, with 9 bases lining up with TRBD1. The CDR3 covers 15 residues. Per the germline V gene, CDR1 is SGHTA and CDR2 is FQGNSA. The V gene end was trimmed by 5 bases and the J gene end by 4 bases; junction bases not matched to a gene: 8. This chain's CDR3 is CASSPNRGQGYGYTF. The CDR3 DNA sequence: TGTGCCAGCAGCCCAAACAGGGGGCAGGGCTATGGCTACACCTTC.

The CDR3 DNA follows: TGTGCCAGCAGTTACTCGGACGAGCAGTACTTC. Translating it yields CASSYSDEQYF. The chain carries TRBV6-5 and TRBJ2-7; D remains unclear. The germline V gene has CDR1 MNHEY and CDR2 SVGAGI. Trimming shortened V by 0 bases and J by 5 bases, and 2 bases separated the two germline ends. The CDR3 sequence is 11 residues long.

J is TRBJ2-3 and V is TRBV29-1, with no clear D. Trimming pared 3 bases from V and 10 bases from J, leaving 11 bases between. The CDR3 contains 11 residues. Germline V gene lookup returns CDR1 SQVTM and CDR2 ANQGSEA. This CDR3 reads CSVESPEAQYF. CDR3 DNA: TGCAGCGTTGAGTCTCCTGAAGCGCAGTATTTT.

A note on this clone: The sample holds other DNA sequences that translate to the same CDR3. The chain couples TRBV18 to TRBJ2-1; 9 bases agree with TRBD2. There are 13 residues in the CDR3. V lost 3 bases, J lost 6 bases, and 0 bases stayed unmatched. Germline V CDR1 and CDR2: KGHSH, LQKENI. CDR3 DNA: TGTGCCAGCTCACCGACTAGCGGCAATGAGCAGTTCTTC. Translating it yields CASSPTSGNEQFF.

The genes are TRBV9 and TRBJ2-2; D remains unclear. V was pared by 3 bases and J by 3 bases, with 6 bases between. CDR3 length: 13 residues. Germline CDR1 reads SGDLS; CDR2 reads YYNGEE. The chain's CDR3 is CASSETDTGELFF. CDR3 bases: TGTGCCAGCAGCGAGACTGACACCGGGGAGCTGTTTTTT.

This clone was picked up one time. This chain joins TRBV27 and TRBJ2-1; 9 bases fit TRBD1. CDR1 is MNHEY and CDR2 is SMNVEV in the germline V gene (reference sequence). V trimming: 3 bases; J trimming: 6 bases; junction bases outside the gene matches: 6. The CDR3 contains 15 residues. As DNA, the CDR3 is TGTGCCAGCAGTTTTACAGGGGGCGGAGTCAATGAGCAGTTCTTC. Encoded protein: CASSFTGGGVNEQFF.

V is TRBV6-6 and J is TRBJ2-1, with TRBD1 matching over 8 bases. Germline CDR1 MNHNY, CDR2 SVGAGI (reference sequence). Losses at the gene ends were 6 bases for V and 9 bases for J; bases not matched to a gene: 7. This CDR3 is built from 13 residues. For the CDR3, the DNA is TGTGCCAGCAGCACCGGACAGGGAACTGAGCAGTTCTTC. Amino acids: CASSTGQGTEQFF.

This chain links TRBV3-1 (or the pseudogene TRBV3-2) with TRBJ1-1; 9 nucleotides line up with TRBD1. Per germline, CDR1 LGHDT and CDR2 YNNKEL (reference sequence). The CDR3 length is 14 residues. Trimming cost V 5 bases and J 3 bases; bases outside gene matches: 4. The CDR3 coding sequence is TGTGCCAGCAGCTGGGACAGGGCAGACACTGAAGCTTTCTTT. Translating gives CASSWDRADTEAFF.

J is TRBJ2-3 and V is TRBV7-6, with 8 bases matching TRBD1. Germline V gene sequence: CDR1 SGHVS, CDR2 FNYEAQ. V was clipped by 4 bases and J by 2 bases; unmatched bases: 17. This CDR3 contains 19 residues. The CDR3 coding sequence is TGTGCCAGCAGCTACAACACACCCCCAAGACAGGGGAACACAGATACGCAGTATTTT. It translates to CASSYNTPPRQGNTDTQYF.

The rearrangement joins TRBV4-2 to TRBJ2-3; D may be TRBD1 or TRBD2 (5 bases each). Trimming stripped 0 bases from V and 1 base from J, with 14 bases between. CDR3 length equals 17 residues. Germline lookup yields CDR1 LGHNA and CDR2 YNFKEQ. CDR3 sequence (DNA): TGTGCCAGCAGCCAAGATTACGGGGCCGGGGGCACAGATACGCAGTATTTT. Amino acid sequence: CASSQDYGAGGTDTQYF.

This clone has just one count. The chain is built from TRBV2 and TRBJ2-4; 8 positions agree with TRBD2. Looked up from germline, CDR1 is SNHLY and CDR2 is FYNNEI. The CDR3 consists of 18 residues. V lost 8 bases, J lost 5 bases, and 20 bases stayed unmatched. CDR3 DNA: TGTGCCAGCTACCTGAGTTATAGCGGGAACGATAACGAAAACATTCAGTACTTC. The encoded protein is CASYLSYSGNDNENIQYF.

The rearrangement links TRBV15 to TRBJ2-5; TRBD2 aligns across 8 bases. Trimming took 1 base from V and 4 from J; bases not matched to a gene: 8. The CDR3 sequence is 16 residues long. CDR1 LNHNV and CDR2 YYDKDF come from the germline V gene (reference sequence). Here the CDR3 DNA reads TGTGCCACCAGCAGAGTTGGCGGGGGGTATGGAGAGACCCAGTACTTC. Its protein is CATSRVGGGYGETQYF.

In this sample, this clone turned up a few times. The chain carries TRBV7-9 and TRBJ1-1, with D uncertain. The CDR3 has 13 amino acids. Trimming stripped 5 bases from V and 10 bases from J, with 17 bases between. CDR1 and CDR2 (germline): SEHNR, FQNEAQ (reference sequence). CDR3 nucleotide sequence: TGTGCCAGCAGCCCCCCCGGGTTCCCGGGAGCTTTCTTT. It is translated as CASSPPGFPGAFF.

This sequence joins TRBV6-5 and TRBJ2-7, with 8 positions matching TRBD2. CDR3 size: 14 residues. V lost 8 bases, J lost 3 bases, and 9 bases stayed unmatched. The germline gives CDR1 MNHEY, CDR2 SVGAGI. The CDR3 DNA reads as TGTGCCAGCCAAACGGGGGGGCGCATCTACGAGCAGTACTTC. Amino acids: CASQTGGRIYEQYF.

The rearrangement links TRBV11-1 to TRBJ1-6; unclear D gene. Germline V lookup: CDR1 SGHAT, CDR2 FQDESV (reference sequence). This CDR3 spans 16 amino acids. With 2 bases removed from V and 7 bases from J, the gap between germline ends came to 15 bases. CDR3 sequence reads: CASSLSQTNRNSPLHF. The CDR3, as DNA: TGTGCCAGCAGCTTATCCCAAACGAACCGGAATTCACCCCTCCACTTT.

This chain joins TRBV6-4 and TRBJ2-3; D remains ambiguous. Germline V CDR1 and CDR2: MRHNA, SNTAGT. V lost 2 bases and J 0 bases, leaving 9 bases between the germline ends. CDR3 length: 15 amino acids. CDR3 coding DNA: TGTGCCAGCAGTGACCAGGACGGAAGCACAGATACGCAGTATTTT. This encodes CASSDQDGSTDTQYF.

The chain has TRBV21-1 and TRBJ1-2; TRBD1, the table's D call, was not compared with the DNA. TRBV21-1 is classified as a pseudogene. This CDR3 region has 18 residues. The CDR3 loop reads CASPQGPDRGPINYGYTF. CDR3 DNA: TGTGCCAGTCCCCAGGGCCCGGACAGGGGGCCTATTAACTATGGCTACACCTTC.

The V call is TRBV18, the J call TRBJ1-4; D is unclear. Per the germline V gene, CDR1 is KGHSH and CDR2 is LQKENI. The CDR3 loop spans 16 amino acids. V was pared by 2 bases and J by 3 bases, with 13 bases between. The CDR3 nucleotides are TGTGCCAGCTCACCAGGCCTGGATTTACCTAATGAAAAACTGTTTTTT. Residues: CASSPGLDLPNEKLFF.

J is TRBJ2-2 and V is TRBV5-6; 8 bases line up with TRBD2. V was clipped by 4 bases and J by 4 bases; unmatched bases: 9. The CDR3 extends over 16 amino acids. Germline V gives CDR1 SGHDT, CDR2 YYEEEE. CDR3 DNA sequence: TGTGCCAGCAGCCGCCGTAGCGGGGTCGGCACCGGGGAGCTGTTTTTT. As protein: CASSRRSGVGTGELFF. The full variable domain, in which reference TRBV5-6 and TRBJ2-2 provide the parts outside the CDR3, is DAGVTQSPTHLIKTRGQQVTLRCSPKSGHDTVSWYQQALGQGPQFIFQYYEEEERQRGNFPDRFSGHQFPNYSSELNVNALLLGDSALYLCASSRRSGVGTGELFFGEGSRLTVL.

J is TRBJ2-3 and V is TRBV19; 8 bases fit TRBD2. Losses at the gene ends were 6 bases for V and 2 bases for J; bases not matched to a gene: 4. There are 14 residues in the CDR3. The germline CDR1 and CDR2 sequences are LNHDA and SQIVND (reference sequence). This CDR3 reads CASSPTSVTDTQYF. As DNA, the CDR3 is TGTGCCAGTAGCCCGACTAGCGTCACAGATACGCAGTATTTT.